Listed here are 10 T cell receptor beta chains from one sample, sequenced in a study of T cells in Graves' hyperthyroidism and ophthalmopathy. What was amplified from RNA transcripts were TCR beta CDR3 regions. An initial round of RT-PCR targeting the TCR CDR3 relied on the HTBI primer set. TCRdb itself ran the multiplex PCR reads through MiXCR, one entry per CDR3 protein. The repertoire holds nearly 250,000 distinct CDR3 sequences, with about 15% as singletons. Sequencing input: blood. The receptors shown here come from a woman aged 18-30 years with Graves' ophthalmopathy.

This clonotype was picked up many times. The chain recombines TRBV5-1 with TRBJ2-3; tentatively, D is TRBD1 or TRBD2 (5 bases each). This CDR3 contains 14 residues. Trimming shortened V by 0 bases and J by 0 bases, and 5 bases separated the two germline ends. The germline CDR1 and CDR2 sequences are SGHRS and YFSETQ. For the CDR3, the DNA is TGCGCCAGCAGCTTGGGGGACAGCACAGATACGCAGTATTTT. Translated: CASSLGDSTDTQYF.

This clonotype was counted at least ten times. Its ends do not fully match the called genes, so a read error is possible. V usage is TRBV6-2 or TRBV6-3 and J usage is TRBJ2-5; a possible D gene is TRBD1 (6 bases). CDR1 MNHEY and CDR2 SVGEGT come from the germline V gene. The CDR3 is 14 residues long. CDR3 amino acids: CASSPPGQQGTQYF. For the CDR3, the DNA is TGTGCCAGCAGCCCACCGGGACAACAAGGGACCCAGTACTTC.

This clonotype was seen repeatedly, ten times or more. As DNA, the CDR3 is TGTGCCAGCAGCCAAGAGACCGGGGAGCTGTTTTTT. The encoded protein is CASSQETGELFF. The chain carries TRBV14 and TRBJ2-2; D uncertain. Deletions cut 0 bases from V and 5 bases from J, with 1 base between. The CDR3 has 12 amino acids. Germline V gene sequence: CDR1 SGHDN, CDR2 FVKESK.

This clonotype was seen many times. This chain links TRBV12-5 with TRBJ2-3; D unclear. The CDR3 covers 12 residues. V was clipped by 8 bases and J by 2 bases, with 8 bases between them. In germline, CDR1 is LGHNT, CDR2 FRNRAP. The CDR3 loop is CASYGPTDTQYF. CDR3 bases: TGTGCTAGTTACGGACCCACAGATACGCAGTATTTT. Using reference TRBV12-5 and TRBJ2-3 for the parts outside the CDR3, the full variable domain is DARVTQTPRHKVTEMGQEVTMRCQPILGHNTVFWYRQTMMQGLELLAYFRNRAPLDDSGMPKDRFSAEMPDATLATLKIQPSEPRDSAVYFCASYGPTDTQYFGPGTRLTVL.

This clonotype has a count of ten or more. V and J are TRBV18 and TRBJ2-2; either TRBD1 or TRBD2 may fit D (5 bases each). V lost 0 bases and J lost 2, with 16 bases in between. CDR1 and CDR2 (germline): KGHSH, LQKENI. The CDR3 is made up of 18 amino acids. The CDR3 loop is CASSPPASGPLNTGELFF. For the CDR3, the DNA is TGTGCCAGCTCACCACCAGCTTCGGGACCCTTAAACACCGGGGAGCTGTTTTTT. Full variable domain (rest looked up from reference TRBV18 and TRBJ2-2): NAGVMQNPRHLVRRRGQEARLRCSPMKGHSHVYWYRQLPEEGLKFMVYLQKENIIDESGMPKERFSAEFPKEGPSILRIQQVVRGDSAAYFCASSPPASGPLNTGELFFGEGSRLTVL.

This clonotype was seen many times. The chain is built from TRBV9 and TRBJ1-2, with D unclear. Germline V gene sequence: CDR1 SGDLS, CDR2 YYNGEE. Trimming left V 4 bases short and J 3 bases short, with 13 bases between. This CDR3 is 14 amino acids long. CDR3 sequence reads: CASSPSGGYYGYTF. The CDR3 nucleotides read TGTGCCAGCAGCCCTTCAGGAGGGTACTATGGCTACACCTTC.

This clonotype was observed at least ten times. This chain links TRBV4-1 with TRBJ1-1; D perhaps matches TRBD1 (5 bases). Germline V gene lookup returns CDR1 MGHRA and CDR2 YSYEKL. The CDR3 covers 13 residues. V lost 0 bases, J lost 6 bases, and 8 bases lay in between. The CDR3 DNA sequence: TGCGCCAGCAGCCAAGATTGGGGGTCTGAAGCTTTCTTT. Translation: CASSQDWGSEAFF.

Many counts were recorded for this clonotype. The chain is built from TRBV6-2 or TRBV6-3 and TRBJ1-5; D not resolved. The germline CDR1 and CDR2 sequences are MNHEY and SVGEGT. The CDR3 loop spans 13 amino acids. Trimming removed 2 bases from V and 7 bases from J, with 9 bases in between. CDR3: CASSYIGVQPQHF. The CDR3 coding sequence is TGTGCCAGCAGTTACATCGGGGTCCAGCCCCAGCATTTT.

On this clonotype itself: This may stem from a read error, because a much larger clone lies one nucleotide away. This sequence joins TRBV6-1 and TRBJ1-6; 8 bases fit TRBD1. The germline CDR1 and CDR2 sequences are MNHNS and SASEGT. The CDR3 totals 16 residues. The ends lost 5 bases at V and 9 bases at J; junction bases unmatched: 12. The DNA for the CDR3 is TGTGCCAGCAGTCCCGCGGACAGGGACTCTAGTTCACCCCTCCACTTT. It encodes CASSPADRDSSSPLHF.

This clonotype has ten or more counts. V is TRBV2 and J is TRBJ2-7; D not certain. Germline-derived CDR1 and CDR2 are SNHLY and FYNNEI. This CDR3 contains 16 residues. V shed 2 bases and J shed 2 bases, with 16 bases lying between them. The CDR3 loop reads CASSESTASAAYEQYF. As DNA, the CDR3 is TGTGCCAGCAGTGAATCGACGGCAAGCGCAGCCTACGAGCAGTACTTC. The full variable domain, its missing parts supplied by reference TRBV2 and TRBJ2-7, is EPEVTQTPSHQVTQMGQEVILRCVPISNHLYFYWYRQILGQKVEFLVSFYNNEISEKSEIFDDQFSVERPDGSNFTLKIRSTKLEDSAMYFCASSESTASAAYEQYFGPGTRLTVT.